The 8 T cell receptor beta chains below come from one sample, sequenced in a study of cytomegalovirus exposure and HLA in healthy donors. PCR was performed using 60 Vbeta and 13 Jbeta primers. Measured with immunoSEQ multiplex PCR; TCRdb has only the in-frame clones, and not every one. The sample lists fewer than 150,000 clones; roughly four fifths were seen once. The sample taken for sequencing was PBMCs. These receptors all come from a man under 40 in good health and CMV-seronegative.

The chain couples TRBV27 to TRBJ1-5; D remains unclear. This CDR3 has 15 amino acids. Trimming stripped 4 bases from V and 0 bases from J, with 10 bases between. In germline, CDR1 is MNHEY, CDR2 SMNVEV (reference sequence). CDR3 sequence (DNA): TGTGCCAGCAGTTCAGGATCTTATAGCAATCAGCCCCAGCATTTT. It yields the protein CASSSGSYSNQPQHF.

The V and J genes are TRBV5-6 and TRBJ1-1; 9 positions match TRBD1. V shed 2 bases and J 5 bases; nucleotides not matched to a gene: 10. The CDR3 consists of 16 residues. Germline assignment: CDR1 SGHDT and CDR2 YYEEEE. CDR3 protein: CASSLQPTGGRTEAFF. The CDR3 DNA reads TGTGCCAGCAGCTTACAGCCGACAGGGGGTAGGACTGAAGCTTTCTTT.

The chain joins TRBV7-2 to TRBJ2-7; tentative D call: TRBD1 (6 bases). This CDR3 comprises 13 residues. Trimming left V 5 bases short and J 7 bases short, with 15 bases between. In germline, CDR1 is SGHTA, CDR2 FQGNSA. This chain's CDR3 is CASSPSGEREQYF. CDR3 DNA: TGTGCCAGCAGCCCCTCAGGGGAGCGTGAGCAGTACTTC.

This rearrangement joins TRBV7-8 to TRBJ1-5; tentative D call: TRBD1 (6 bases). There are 16 residues in the CDR3. Germline lookup yields CDR1 SGHVS and CDR2 FQNEAQ. Trimming stripped 6 bases from V and 0 bases from J, with 15 bases between. In DNA, the CDR3 is TGTGCCAGCAGTTCGGACAGCACGTATAGCAATCAGCCCCAGCATTTT. Translating it yields CASSSDSTYSNQPQHF.

The chain joins TRBV11-2 to TRBJ2-1, with TRBD2 identical over 13 bases. Germline lookup yields CDR1 SGHAT and CDR2 FQNNGV. Unmatched junction bases numbered 16, after V lost 7 bases and J lost 4 bases. The CDR3 sequence is 19 residues long. In DNA, the CDR3 is TGTGCCAGCAATTTGGTCGGTCACGTACTAGCGGGAGGGTACAATGAGCAGTTCTTC. Translation: CASNLVGHVLAGGYNEQFF.

The chain is built from TRBV5-1 and TRBJ1-1; 7 bases align to TRBD1. V shed 0 bases, J shed 0 bases, and the junction held 5 bases outside the gene matches. The germline CDR1 and CDR2 sequences are SGHRS and YFSETQ. The CDR3 totals 16 residues. CDR3 sequence (DNA): TGCGCCAGCAGCTTGGACGGAGGGGGCATGAACACTGAAGCTTTCTTT. Residues: CASSLDGGGMNTEAFF.

The chain recombines TRBV10-2 with TRBJ2-3; 8 bases are shared with TRBD2. V gave up 1 base and J gave up 4 bases; unmatched junction bases: 10. CDR3 length equals 17 residues. Germline V gene data show CDR1 as WSHSY and CDR2 as SAAADI. CDR3 in amino acids: CASSEWVGGAGADTQYF. The CDR3 DNA reads TGCGCCAGCAGTGAGTGGGTCGGGGGGGCCGGTGCAGATACGCAGTATTTT.

J is TRBJ2-3 and V is TRBV5-1; 8 bases fit TRBD2. Germline assignment: CDR1 SGHRS and CDR2 YFSETQ. The V and J ends lost 4 bases and 0 bases, in that order; junction bases with no gene match: 4. The CDR3 consists of 15 residues. CDR3 in DNA: TGCGCCAGCAGCCTTAGCGGGGAGAGCACAGATACGCAGTATTTT. It is translated as CASSLSGESTDTQYF. Using reference TRBV5-1 and TRBJ2-3 for the parts outside the CDR3, the full variable domain is KAGVTQTPRYLIKTRGQQVTLSCSPISGHRSVSWYQQTPGQGLQFLFEYFSETQRNKGNFPGRFSGRQFSNSRSEMNVSTLELGDSALYLCASSLSGESTDTQYFGPGTRLTVL.